This T cell receptor beta chain was sequenced in a study of T cell changes during pregnancy in multiple sclerosis. From germline, CDR1 is SGHTA and CDR2 FQGNSA. This CDR3 contains 15 residues. V lost 3 bases, J lost 6 bases, and 14 bases lay in between. Produced via immunoSEQ multiplex PCR; TCRdb's table is partial and in-frame only. The sample records around 99,000 clones, approximately 90% being singletons. The rearrangement uses TRBV7-2 and TRBJ1-4; weak D call: TRBD1 (5 bases). The TCR originated in a female donor in good health, enrolled as a control in a pregnancy study. The specimen comprised peripheral blood, sampled in the third trimester of pregnancy. In DNA, the CDR3 is TGTGCCAGCAGCTTGGTCACAGGAGGGGATGAAAAACTGTTTTTT. Translation gives CASSLVTGGDEKLFF.